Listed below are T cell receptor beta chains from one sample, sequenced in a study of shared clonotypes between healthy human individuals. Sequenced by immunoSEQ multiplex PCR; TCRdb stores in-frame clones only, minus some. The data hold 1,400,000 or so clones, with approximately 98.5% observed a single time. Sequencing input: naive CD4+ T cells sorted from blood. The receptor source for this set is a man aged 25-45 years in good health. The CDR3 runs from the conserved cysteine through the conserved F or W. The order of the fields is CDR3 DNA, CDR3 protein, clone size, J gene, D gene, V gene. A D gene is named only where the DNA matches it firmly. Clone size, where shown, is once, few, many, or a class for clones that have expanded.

CDR3 DNA: TGTGCCAGCACCGGCGGATTCTATGGCTACACCTTC; CDR3 protein: CASTGGFYGYTF; clone size: -; J gene: TRBJ1-2; D gene: -; V gene: TRBV5-8
CDR3 DNA: TGTGCCAGCAGCCGAACTCGGGGGGCGAGGGGCAATCAGCCCCAGCATTTT; CDR3 protein: CASSRTRGARGNQPQHF; clone size: -; J gene: TRBJ1-5; D gene: -; V gene: TRBV27
CDR3 DNA: TGCGCCAGCAGTGAAGGGGACAGGGGGCGTGATACGCAGTATTTT; CDR3 protein: CASSEGDRGRDTQYF; clone size: -; J gene: TRBJ2-3; D gene: TRBD1; V gene: TRBV4-1
CDR3 DNA: TGTGCCAGCTCGCTTCCGGGGGGGCGCGGTGAGCAGTTCTTC; CDR3 protein: CASSLPGGRGEQFF; clone size: -; J gene: TRBJ2-1; D gene: TRBD2; V gene: TRBV18
CDR3 DNA: TGTGCCAGCAGCTTGGAATACGGGGGCTACACCTTC; CDR3 protein: CASSLEYGGYTF; clone size: -; J gene: TRBJ1-2; D gene: -; V gene: TRBV5-4
CDR3 DNA: TGTGCCAGCAGAAAGGACAGGGGACGCTATGGCTACACCTTC; CDR3 protein: CASRKDRGRYGYTF; clone size: -; J gene: TRBJ1-2; D gene: TRBD1; V gene: TRBV19
CDR3 DNA: TGTGCCTGGAGTGTGGGCCAAGAGACCCAGTACTTC; CDR3 protein: CAWSVGQETQYF; clone size: -; J gene: TRBJ2-5; D gene: -; V gene: TRBV30
CDR3 DNA: TGTGCCTGGAGCATCCCTAGCGGGAGGATCTCACGAAGATACGGGGAGCTGTTTTTT; CDR3 protein: CAWSIPSGRISRRYGELFF; clone size: -; J gene: TRBJ2-2; D gene: TRBD2; V gene: TRBV30
CDR3 DNA: TGTGCCAGTAGTAAGGATCACGACACTGAAGCTTTCTTT; CDR3 protein: CASSKDHDTEAFF; clone size: -; J gene: TRBJ1-1; D gene: -; V gene: TRBV19
CDR3 DNA: TGCGCCAGCGGCTCCGGGACTAGCGGGACGCGGGATATCTACAATGAGCAGTTCTTC; CDR3 protein: CASGSGTSGTRDIYNEQFF; clone size: -; J gene: TRBJ2-1; D gene: TRBD2; V gene: TRBV5-1
CDR3 DNA: TGTGCCAGCAAAACCTCTAGCACAGATACGCAGTATTTT; CDR3 protein: CASKTSSTDTQYF; clone size: -; J gene: TRBJ2-3; D gene: -; V gene: TRBV11-3
CDR3 DNA: TGTGCCAGCAGCCCCCCGACTAGCGGGACTGACGAGCAGTACTTC; CDR3 protein: CASSPPTSGTDEQYF; clone size: once; J gene: TRBJ2-7; D gene: TRBD2; V gene: TRBV14
CDR3 DNA: TGTGCCAGCTCATCGGGACAGGGCGGCGAGCAGTACTTC; CDR3 protein: CASSSGQGGEQYF; clone size: -; J gene: TRBJ2-7; D gene: TRBD1; V gene: TRBV18
CDR3 DNA: TGTGCCAGCAGCCCTGCCGGTAGCTCCTACAATGAGCAGTTCTTC; CDR3 protein: CASSPAGSSYNEQFF; clone size: once; J gene: TRBJ2-1; D gene: -; V gene: TRBV6-4
CDR3 DNA: TGTGCCAGCACCCTGGGTGGTACCAGGGGCTACACCTTC; CDR3 protein: CASTLGGTRGYTF; clone size: -; J gene: TRBJ1-2; D gene: -; V gene: TRBV28
CDR3 DNA: TGCGCCAGCAGCTTGTGGAAAGGGACAGGAAGCACAGATACGCAGTATTTT; CDR3 protein: CASSLWKGTGSTDTQYF; clone size: -; J gene: TRBJ2-3; D gene: TRBD1; V gene: TRBV5-1
CDR3 DNA: TGTGCCAGCAGCTCATTCAGGGAGGGCCGCACCGGGGAGCTGTTTTTT; CDR3 protein: CASSSFREGRTGELFF; clone size: -; J gene: TRBJ2-2; D gene: TRBD2; V gene: TRBV7-9
CDR3 DNA: TGTGCCAGCAGTACCGGACAGGGCTCGGCCTATGGCTACACCTTC; CDR3 protein: CASSTGQGSAYGYTF; clone size: -; J gene: TRBJ1-2; D gene: TRBD1; V gene: TRBV6-5
CDR3 DNA: TGCGCCAGCAGCTCGGGACTAGCGGTATCCTACGAGCAGTACTTC; CDR3 protein: CASSSGLAVSYEQYF; clone size: -; J gene: TRBJ2-7; D gene: TRBD2; V gene: TRBV5-1
CDR3 DNA: TGTGCCAGCAGTACCGGGATAAATCAGCCCCAGCATTTT; CDR3 protein: CASSTGINQPQHF; clone size: -; J gene: TRBJ1-5; D gene: -; V gene: TRBV6-1
CDR3 DNA: TGTGCCAGCATTCCAGCGGCGTACTACAATGAGCAGTTCTTC; CDR3 protein: CASIPAAYYNEQFF; clone size: -; J gene: TRBJ2-1; D gene: -; V gene: TRBV28
CDR3 DNA: TGTGCTAGCAGCCCCGTCGGGGCCGTCGGGTACCAAGAGACCCAGTACTTC; CDR3 protein: CASSPVGAVGYQETQYF; clone size: -; J gene: TRBJ2-5; D gene: -; V gene: TRBV7-7
CDR3 DNA: TGTGCCAGCAGCGTGGGTGGCGGAGTCAATCAGCCCCAGCATTTT; CDR3 protein: CASSVGGGVNQPQHF; clone size: -; J gene: TRBJ1-5; D gene: -; V gene: TRBV9
CDR3 DNA: TGCGCCAGCAGTGGGCCGGGAGGGGGTGAGACCCAGTACTTC; CDR3 protein: CASSGPGGGETQYF; clone size: -; J gene: TRBJ2-5; D gene: TRBD2; V gene: TRBV10-2
CDR3 DNA: TGTGCCAGCAGCTCGGGGCAGGTTTTCTACGAGCAGTACTTC; CDR3 protein: CASSSGQVFYEQYF; clone size: -; J gene: TRBJ2-7; D gene: -; V gene: TRBV5-5
CDR3 DNA: TGTGCCAGCTCACCACCGGGTTGGGGTCGTGGCACTGAAGCTTTCTTT; CDR3 protein: CASSPPGWGRGTEAFF; clone size: -; J gene: TRBJ1-1; D gene: -; V gene: TRBV18
CDR3 DNA: TGTGCCAGCCTGCGCGAGGTTAACACCGGGGAGCTGTTTTTT; CDR3 protein: CASLREVNTGELFF; clone size: -; J gene: TRBJ2-2; D gene: -; V gene: TRBV21-1
CDR3 DNA: TGTGCCAGCAGCTTGAGGCAACCTCCCTACGAGCAGTACTTC; CDR3 protein: CASSLRQPPYEQYF; clone size: -; J gene: TRBJ2-7; D gene: -; V gene: TRBV5-8
CDR3 DNA: TGTGCCAGCAGCGTAGAACTAGGAGTGGGCGGGGAGCTGTTTTTT; CDR3 protein: CASSVELGVGGELFF; clone size: -; J gene: TRBJ2-2; D gene: -; V gene: TRBV9
CDR3 DNA: TGTGCCAGCAGTTCCGTACCCGGGGGCTCTGGAAACACCATATATTTT; CDR3 protein: CASSSVPGGSGNTIYF; clone size: -; J gene: TRBJ1-3; D gene: -; V gene: TRBV6-5
CDR3 DNA: TGTGCCAGCTCGAAGGGGCCAACTAGCGAGCAGTACTTC; CDR3 protein: CASSKGPTSEQYF; clone size: -; J gene: TRBJ2-7; D gene: -; V gene: TRBV6-1
CDR3 DNA: TGTGCCAGCACCAGGGGGCGGGGCACTGAAGCTTTCTTT; CDR3 protein: CASTRGRGTEAFF; clone size: -; J gene: TRBJ1-1; D gene: TRBD1; V gene: TRBV27
CDR3 DNA: TGCGCCAGCAGCTTGGTAGCGGGAGGAATAGGCAATGAGCAGTTCTTC; CDR3 protein: CASSLVAGGIGNEQFF; clone size: -; J gene: TRBJ2-1; D gene: TRBD2; V gene: TRBV5-1
CDR3 DNA: TGTGCCAGCAGTTTGTTGGACAGGGACCCCGGGGAGCTGTTTTTT; CDR3 protein: CASSLLDRDPGELFF; clone size: -; J gene: TRBJ2-2; D gene: TRBD1; V gene: TRBV28
CDR3 DNA: TGTGCCAGCAGTGAAGGTGCCTACAATGAGCAGTTCTTC; CDR3 protein: CASSEGAYNEQFF; clone size: -; J gene: TRBJ2-1; D gene: -; V gene: TRBV6-1
CDR3 DNA: TGTGCTAGTGGGCGTAGCGGGAGTTGGGGGGATACGCAGTATTTT; CDR3 protein: CASGRSGSWGDTQYF; clone size: -; J gene: TRBJ2-3; D gene: TRBD2; V gene: TRBV12-5
CDR3 DNA: TGCGCCAGCAGCCCGACTCCACCCGAGACCCAGTACTTC; CDR3 protein: CASSPTPPETQYF; clone size: -; J gene: TRBJ2-5; D gene: -; V gene: TRBV5-1
CDR3 DNA: TGTGCCAGTAGTATGCCGGGGGAGAACACTGAAGCTTTCTTT; CDR3 protein: CASSMPGENTEAFF; clone size: -; J gene: TRBJ1-1; D gene: -; V gene: TRBV19
CDR3 DNA: TGTGCCAGCAGCTACGGACAGCTCTACGAGCAGTACTTC; CDR3 protein: CASSYGQLYEQYF; clone size: -; J gene: TRBJ2-7; D gene: -; V gene: TRBV7-7
CDR3 DNA: TGCGCCAGCAGCTTGGCCGTCCAAGTCGAGACCCAGTACTTC; CDR3 protein: CASSLAVQVETQYF; clone size: -; J gene: TRBJ2-5; D gene: -; V gene: TRBV5-1
CDR3 DNA: TGTGCCAGCAGCTTGCCGGGACTAGTTTACTACGAGCAGTACTTC; CDR3 protein: CASSLPGLVYYEQYF; clone size: -; J gene: TRBJ2-7; D gene: TRBD2; V gene: TRBV7-8
CDR3 DNA: TGTGCCAGCAGCTTCCCTCCTGGCTACACCTTC; CDR3 protein: CASSFPPGYTF; clone size: once; J gene: TRBJ1-2; D gene: -; V gene: TRBV7-2
CDR3 DNA: TGCGCCAGCAGCTGGGGAGAATACGACAGGAATGAGCAGTTCTTC; CDR3 protein: CASSWGEYDRNEQFF; clone size: -; J gene: TRBJ2-1; D gene: -; V gene: TRBV5-1
CDR3 DNA: TGTGCCAGCAGCCCCGTTTCAAACACAGATACGCAGTATTTT; CDR3 protein: CASSPVSNTDTQYF; clone size: -; J gene: TRBJ2-3; D gene: -; V gene: TRBV6-6
CDR3 DNA: TGTGCCAGCAGCGCCTGGGAGACCCAGTACTTC; CDR3 protein: CASSAWETQYF; clone size: -; J gene: TRBJ2-5; D gene: -; V gene: TRBV11-2
CDR3 DNA: TGTGCCAGCAGCTTTGGGGGCGCGGGTGAAAAACTGTTTTTT; CDR3 protein: CASSFGGAGEKLFF; clone size: -; J gene: TRBJ1-4; D gene: -; V gene: TRBV7-9
CDR3 DNA: TGTGCCAGCAGCTTAGAGACAGCCTCCTACGAGCAGTACTTC; CDR3 protein: CASSLETASYEQYF; clone size: -; J gene: TRBJ2-7; D gene: -; V gene: TRBV7-6
CDR3 DNA: TGTGCCAGCAGACCCCCTGGCGGGGGGATCAATGAGCAGTTCTTC; CDR3 protein: CASRPPGGGINEQFF; clone size: once; J gene: TRBJ2-1; D gene: TRBD2; V gene: TRBV28
CDR3 DNA: TGTGCCAGCAGCGTCAGCTCTGGAAACACCATATATTTT; CDR3 protein: CASSVSSGNTIYF; clone size: -; J gene: TRBJ1-3; D gene: -; V gene: TRBV7-2
CDR3 DNA: TGCGCCAGCAGCTCAGGCCTGACAGCTTCGAACACTGAAGCTTTCTTT; CDR3 protein: CASSSGLTASNTEAFF; clone size: -; J gene: TRBJ1-1; D gene: -; V gene: TRBV5-1
CDR3 DNA: TGTGCCAGCAGCTTGTTGGTGAGCTCCTACAATGAGCAGTTCTTC; CDR3 protein: CASSLLVSSYNEQFF; clone size: -; J gene: TRBJ2-1; D gene: -; V gene: TRBV5-6
CDR3 DNA: TGTGCCACTATGGCGGGGGGCCTGAACACTGAAGCTTTCTTT; CDR3 protein: CATMAGGLNTEAFF; clone size: -; J gene: TRBJ1-1; D gene: -; V gene: TRBV2
CDR3 DNA: TGTGCCAGCAGTCCCTATACAGGGTCCTACGAGCAGTACTTC; CDR3 protein: CASSPYTGSYEQYF; clone size: once; J gene: TRBJ2-7; D gene: -; V gene: TRBV6-6
CDR3 DNA: TGTGCCAGCAAACTCAGGGAAGCTGGAAACACCATATATTTT; CDR3 protein: CASKLREAGNTIYF; clone size: -; J gene: TRBJ1-3; D gene: -; V gene: TRBV28
CDR3 DNA: TGTGCCAGCAAACAGGGGGCAAATGAGCAGTTCTTC; CDR3 protein: CASKQGANEQFF; clone size: -; J gene: TRBJ2-1; D gene: TRBD1; V gene: TRBV6-5
CDR3 DNA: TGTGCCAGCTCACAAGGACAGGGATCCGAAGCTTTCTTT; CDR3 protein: CASSQGQGSEAFF; clone size: -; J gene: TRBJ1-1; D gene: TRBD1; V gene: TRBV18
CDR3 DNA: TGTGCCAGCAGCGTAACCGGACAGGTCGGAAACACCGGGGAGCTGTTTTTT; CDR3 protein: CASSVTGQVGNTGELFF; clone size: -; J gene: TRBJ2-2; D gene: TRBD1; V gene: TRBV9
CDR3 DNA: TGTGCCAGCAGCTATGGGGCCAATCAGCCCCAGCATTTT; CDR3 protein: CASSYGANQPQHF; clone size: -; J gene: TRBJ1-5; D gene: -; V gene: TRBV7-2
CDR3 DNA: TGTGCCAGCAGTTTTTCCGACAGGGTAAACGAGCAGTACTTC; CDR3 protein: CASSFSDRVNEQYF; clone size: -; J gene: TRBJ2-7; D gene: TRBD1; V gene: TRBV27
CDR3 DNA: TGTGCCAGCAGCGTAGCTACGGGGGCTTGGACCGGGGAGCTGTTTTTT; CDR3 protein: CASSVATGAWTGELFF; clone size: -; J gene: TRBJ2-2; D gene: -; V gene: TRBV9